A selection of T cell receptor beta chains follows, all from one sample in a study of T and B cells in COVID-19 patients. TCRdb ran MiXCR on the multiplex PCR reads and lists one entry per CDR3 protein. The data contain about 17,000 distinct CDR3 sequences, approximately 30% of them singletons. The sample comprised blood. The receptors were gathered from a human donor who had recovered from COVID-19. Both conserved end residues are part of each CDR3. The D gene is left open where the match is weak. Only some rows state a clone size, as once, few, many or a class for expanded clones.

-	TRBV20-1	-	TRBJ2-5	TGCAGTGGATGGGGCGTGGAGACCCAGTACTTC	CSGWGVETQYF
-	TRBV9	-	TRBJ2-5	TGTGCCAGCAGTGGGGGGGGGGCCCAAGAGACCCAGTACTTC	CASSGGGAQETQYF
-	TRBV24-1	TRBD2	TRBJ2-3	TGTGCCACCAGTGAGACTAGCGGGGACGCTCCAGATACGCAGTATTTT	CATSETSGDAPDTQYF
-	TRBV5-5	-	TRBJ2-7	TGCGCCAGCAGCCCCGGGGACGGCTCCTACGAGCAGTACTTC	CASSPGDGSYEQYF
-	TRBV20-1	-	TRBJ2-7	TGCAGTGCTAAACAGGCCTACGAGCAGTACTTC	CSAKQAYEQYF
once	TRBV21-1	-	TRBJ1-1	TGTGCCAGCAGCATGCCCCGAAACGACCCTGAAGCTTTCTTT	CASSMPRNDPEAFF
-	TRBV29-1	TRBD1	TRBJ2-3	TGCAGCGTTGCCGAGTCCCCGGACAGGGACACAGATACGCAGTATTTT	CSVAESPDRDTDTQYF
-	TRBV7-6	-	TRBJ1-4	TGTGCCAGCAGCTACGAGGGGGAAAAACTGTTTTTT	CASSYEGEKLFF
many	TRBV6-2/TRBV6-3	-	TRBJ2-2	TGTGCCAGCAGTTACGGGGAGTCCGATCTGAACACCGGGGAGCTGTTTTTT	CASSYGESDLNTGELFF
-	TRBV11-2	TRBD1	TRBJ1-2	TGTGCCAGCAGCTCCCTGAGACAGGGAAGCTACACCTTC	CASSSLRQGSYTF